This T cell receptor beta chain was sequenced during a study of beta chain features in type 1 diabetes. Study-level findings and limits: There were fewer insertions and more deletions at the VDJ junctions of type 1 diabetes patients.

Looked up from germline, CDR1 is SGDLS and CDR2 is YYNGEE. This CDR3 spans 14 amino acids. The V and J ends lost 3 bases and 9 bases, in that order; junction bases with no gene match: 9. To note about this clone: Its antigen is not known.

Purity above 95% was achieved in all sorted populations. Since all of the isolated RNA was reverse transcribed, expressed TCRB transcripts were what got sequenced. Assay: immunoSEQ multiplex PCR; the TCRdb copy retains only in-frame clones and omits some. This table has 150,000 to 180,000 clones, about 7.3% appearing once. The gene calls are TRBV9 and TRBJ2-4; the match to TRBD1 covers 7 bases. Sequencing input: central memory CD4+ T cells from blood. The TCR sequence derives from a man younger than 35 in good health. The CDR3 DNA follows: TGTGCCAGCAGCGCTCGGGACAGTCTGAGCATTCAGTACTTC. Translating it yields CASSARDSLSIQYF. Supplemented by reference TRBV9 and TRBJ2-4, the full variable domain reads DSGVTQTPKHLITATGQRVTLRCSPRSGDLSVYWYQQSLDQGLQFLIQYYNGEERAKGNILERFSAQQFPDLHSELNLSSLELGDSALYFCASSARDSLSIQYFGAGTRLSVL.